This T cell receptor beta chain was observed in a study of cytomegalovirus exposure and HLA in healthy donors. Study-wide points: With high specificity and sensitivity, the classifier reportedly diagnosed cytomegalovirus status.

This clone was observed a single time. The target antigen is unknown. The repertoire was sequenced with immunoSEQ multiplex PCR; TCRdb's copy has only in-frame clones and lacks some. In the table there are about 67,000 clones, 94% of which are singletons. V was cut by 8 bases and J by 0 bases, with 10 bases left in between. In germline, CDR1 is MNHEY, CDR2 SVGAGI. The CDR3 is made up of 13 amino acids. The sequence came from a woman aged 18-29 years in good health and CMV-seronegative. The genes are TRBV6-5 and TRBJ1-1; maybe TRBD1 (5 bases). The sample comprised PBMCs. The CDR3 loop reads CASHRGMNTEAFF. Written as DNA, the CDR3 is TGTGCCAGCCATCGGGGGATGAACACTGAAGCTTTCTTT.